What follows describes a single T cell receptor (beta chain). Its specificity is not known. V was shortened by 0 bases and J by 0 bases, with 4 bases between the two germline ends. Per germline, CDR1 SGHRS and CDR2 YFSETQ. The CDR3 is made up of 14 amino acids. The isolated RNA, all of it, was reverse transcribed, so expressed TCRB transcripts were what got sequenced. The assay was immunoSEQ multiplex PCR, and TCRdb's table has in-frame clones only and misses some. This repertoire shows hundreds of thousands of clones, 15% to 18% found once; its top ten account for roughly 0.098%. Heparinised blood was drawn once per donor, averaging roughly 120 mL. The record originates from a study of beta chain features in type 1 diabetes. Study-level points and caveats: Sequencing used cDNA, and cells with high TCR expression could therefore be over-represented. TCRB rearrangement may or may not be influenced by HLA type; here this remained unresolved.

This chain connects TRBV5-1 to TRBJ1-5; D call uncertain. This TCR was recovered from a young man in good health. Sequenced sample: naive CD4+ T cells from blood. Here the CDR3 DNA reads TGCGCCAGCAGCTTGGGAAATAGCAATCAGCCCCAGCATTTT. This sequence encodes CASSLGNSNQPQHF.